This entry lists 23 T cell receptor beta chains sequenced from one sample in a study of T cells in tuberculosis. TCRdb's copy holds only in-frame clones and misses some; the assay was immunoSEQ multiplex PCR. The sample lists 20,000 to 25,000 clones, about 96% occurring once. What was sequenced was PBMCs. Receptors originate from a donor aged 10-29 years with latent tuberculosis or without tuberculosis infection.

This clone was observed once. This CDR3 reads CASSYAWARVEMLYGYTF. The CDR3 DNA is TGTGCCAGCAGTTATGCCTGGGCCAGGGTGGAAATGCTCTATGGCTACACCTTC. This chain links TRBV6-7 with TRBJ1-2; D perhaps matches TRBD1 (5 bases). TRBV6-7 is an open reading frame, and its role is uncertain. This CDR3 is built from 18 residues. V was pared by 3 bases and J by 4 bases, with 24 bases between.

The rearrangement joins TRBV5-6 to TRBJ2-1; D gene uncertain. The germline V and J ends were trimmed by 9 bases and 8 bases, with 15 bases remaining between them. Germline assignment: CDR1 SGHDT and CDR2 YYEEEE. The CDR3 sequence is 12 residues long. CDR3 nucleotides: TGTGCCACCGAATCCGGCGGCGATGAGCAGTTCTTC. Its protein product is CATESGGDEQFF.

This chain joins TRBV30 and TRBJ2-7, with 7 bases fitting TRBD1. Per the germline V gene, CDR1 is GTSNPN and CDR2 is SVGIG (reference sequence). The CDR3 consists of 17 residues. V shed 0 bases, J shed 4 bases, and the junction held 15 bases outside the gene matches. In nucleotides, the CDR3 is TGTGCCTGGAGTGTAGATAGGTGGGGACAGAGGGCATACGAGCAGTACTTC. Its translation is CAWSVDRWGQRAYEQYF.

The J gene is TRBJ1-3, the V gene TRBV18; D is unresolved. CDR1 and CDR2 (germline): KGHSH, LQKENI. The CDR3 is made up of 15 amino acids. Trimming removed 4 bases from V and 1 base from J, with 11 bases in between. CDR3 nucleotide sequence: TGTGCCAGCTCACAGAGTCCACGGTCTGGAAACACCATATATTTT. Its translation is CASSQSPRSGNTIYF.

The CDR3 spells CASSTDSQGGENIQYF. DNA of the CDR3: TGTGCCAGCAGTACGGACTCCCAGGGGGGAGAAAACATTCAGTACTTC. The V gene is TRBV27, the J gene TRBJ2-4; possible D gene TRBD1, 7 bases. The CDR3 spans 16 residues. Germline lookup yields CDR1 MNHEY and CDR2 SMNVEV (reference sequence). Deletions cut 5 bases from V and 5 bases from J, with 19 bases between.

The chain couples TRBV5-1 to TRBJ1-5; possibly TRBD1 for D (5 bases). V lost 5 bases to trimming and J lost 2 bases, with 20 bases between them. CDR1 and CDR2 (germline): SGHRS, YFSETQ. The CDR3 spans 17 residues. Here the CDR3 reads CASRPGGVGGGNQPQHF. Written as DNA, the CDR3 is TGCGCCAGCAGACCTGGCGGGGTGGGAGGGGGCAATCAGCCCCAGCATTTT.

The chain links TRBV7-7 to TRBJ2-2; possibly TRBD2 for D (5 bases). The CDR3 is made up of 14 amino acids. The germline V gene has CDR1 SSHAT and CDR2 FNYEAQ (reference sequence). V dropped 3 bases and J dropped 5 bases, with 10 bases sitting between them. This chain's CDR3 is CASSLSGRTGELFF. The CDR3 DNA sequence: TGTGCCAGCAGCTTGAGCGGAAGGACCGGGGAGCTGTTTTTT.

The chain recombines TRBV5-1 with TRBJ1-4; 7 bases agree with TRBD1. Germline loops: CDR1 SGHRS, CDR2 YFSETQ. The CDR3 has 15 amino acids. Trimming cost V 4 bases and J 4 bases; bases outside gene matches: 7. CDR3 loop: CASSPATGLNEKLFF. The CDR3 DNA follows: TGCGCCAGCAGCCCAGCGACAGGGCTTAATGAAAAACTGTTTTTT.

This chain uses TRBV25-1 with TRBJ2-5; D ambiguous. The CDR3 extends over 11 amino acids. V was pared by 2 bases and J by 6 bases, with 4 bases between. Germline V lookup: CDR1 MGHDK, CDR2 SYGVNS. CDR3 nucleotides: TGTGCCAGCAGTGAAAATAAGACCCAGTACTTC. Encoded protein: CASSENKTQYF.

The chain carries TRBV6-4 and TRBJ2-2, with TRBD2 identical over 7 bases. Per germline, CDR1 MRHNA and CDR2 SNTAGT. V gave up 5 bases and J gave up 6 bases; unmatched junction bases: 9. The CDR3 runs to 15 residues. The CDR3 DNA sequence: TGTGCCAGCAGTTTAACTAGCGAGAGCTCCGGGGAGCTGTTTTTT. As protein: CASSLTSESSGELFF.

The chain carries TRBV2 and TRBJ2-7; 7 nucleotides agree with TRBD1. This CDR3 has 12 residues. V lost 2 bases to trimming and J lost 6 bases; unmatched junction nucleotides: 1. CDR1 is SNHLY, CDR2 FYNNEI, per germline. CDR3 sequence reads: CASSESGGEQYF. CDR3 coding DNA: TGTGCCAGCAGTGAATCAGGGGGCGAGCAGTACTTC.

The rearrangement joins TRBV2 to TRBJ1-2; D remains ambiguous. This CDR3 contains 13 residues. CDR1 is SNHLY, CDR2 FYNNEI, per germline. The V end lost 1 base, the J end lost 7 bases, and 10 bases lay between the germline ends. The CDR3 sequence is CASSEGLRAGYTF. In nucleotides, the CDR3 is TGTGCCAGCAGTGAAGGGCTGAGGGCTGGCTACACCTTC. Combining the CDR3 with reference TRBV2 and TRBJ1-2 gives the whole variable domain EPEVTQTPSHQVTQMGQEVILRCVPISNHLYFYWYRQILGQKVEFLVSFYNNEISEKSEIFDDQFSVERPDGSNFTLKIRSTKLEDSAMYFCASSEGLRAGYTFGSGTRLTVV.

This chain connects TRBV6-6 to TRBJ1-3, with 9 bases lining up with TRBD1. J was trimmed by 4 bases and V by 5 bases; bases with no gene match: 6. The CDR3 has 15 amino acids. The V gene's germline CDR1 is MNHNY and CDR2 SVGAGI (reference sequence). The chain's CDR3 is CASSPTGGVGNTIYF. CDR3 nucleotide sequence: TGTGCCAGCAGTCCGACAGGGGGAGTCGGAAACACCATATATTTT.

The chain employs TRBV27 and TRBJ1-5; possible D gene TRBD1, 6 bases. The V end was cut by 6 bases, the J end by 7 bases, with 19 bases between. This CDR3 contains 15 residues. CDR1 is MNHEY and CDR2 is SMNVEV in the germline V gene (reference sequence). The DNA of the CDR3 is TGTGCCAGCAGCACAGGCAGGGGAAGGGGACAGCCCCAGCATTTT. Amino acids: CASSTGRGRGQPQHF.

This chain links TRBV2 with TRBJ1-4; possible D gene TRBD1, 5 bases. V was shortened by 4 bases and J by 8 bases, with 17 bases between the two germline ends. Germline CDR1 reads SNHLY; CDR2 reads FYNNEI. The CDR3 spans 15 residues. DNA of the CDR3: TGTGCCAGCAGTGGAGAACAGGCTATGGGGGAAAAACTGTTTTTT. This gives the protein CASSGEQAMGEKLFF.

The CDR3 region is CASGSGTGGTYTF. CDR3 nucleotide sequence: TGTGCCAGCGGATCCGGGACAGGGGGCACCTACACCTTC. The chain is built from TRBV7-3 and TRBJ1-2; 12 bases align to TRBD1. Losses at the gene ends were 8 bases for V and 10 bases for J; bases not matched to a gene: 8. Germline lookup yields CDR1 SGHTA and CDR2 FQGTGA. This CDR3 comprises 13 residues.

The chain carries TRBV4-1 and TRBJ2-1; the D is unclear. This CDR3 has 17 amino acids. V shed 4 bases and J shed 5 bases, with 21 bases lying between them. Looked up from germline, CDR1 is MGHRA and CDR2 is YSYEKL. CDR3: CASSLLARLEIHNEQFF. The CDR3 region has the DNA TGCGCCAGCAGCCTTCTGGCCCGTCTAGAGATACACAATGAGCAGTTCTTC.

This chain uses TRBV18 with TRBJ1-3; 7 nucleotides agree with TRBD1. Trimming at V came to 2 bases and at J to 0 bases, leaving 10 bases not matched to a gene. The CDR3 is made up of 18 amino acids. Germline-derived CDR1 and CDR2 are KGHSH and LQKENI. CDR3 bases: TGTGCCAGCTCACCATTGCTATTGGACAGGCCCTCTGGAAACACCATATATTTT. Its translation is CASSPLLLDRPSGNTIYF.

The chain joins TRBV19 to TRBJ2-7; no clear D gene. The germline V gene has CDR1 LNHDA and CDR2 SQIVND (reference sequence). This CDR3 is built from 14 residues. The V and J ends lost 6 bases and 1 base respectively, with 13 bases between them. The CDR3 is CASRTSYQSYEQYF. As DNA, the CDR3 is TGTGCCAGTAGGACAAGCTACCAATCCTACGAGCAGTACTTC.

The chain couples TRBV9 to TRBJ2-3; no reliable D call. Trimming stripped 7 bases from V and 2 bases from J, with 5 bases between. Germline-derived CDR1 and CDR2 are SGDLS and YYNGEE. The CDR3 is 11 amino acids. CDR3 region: CASPITDTQYF. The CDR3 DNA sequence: TGTGCCAGCCCCATCACAGATACGCAGTATTTT.

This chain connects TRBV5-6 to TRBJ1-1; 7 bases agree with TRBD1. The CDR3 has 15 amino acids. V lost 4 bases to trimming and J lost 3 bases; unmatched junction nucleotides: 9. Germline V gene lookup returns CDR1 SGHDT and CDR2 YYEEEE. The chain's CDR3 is CASSTPRDSHTEAFF. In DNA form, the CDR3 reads TGTGCCAGCAGCACACCCCGGGACAGCCACACTGAAGCTTTCTTT.

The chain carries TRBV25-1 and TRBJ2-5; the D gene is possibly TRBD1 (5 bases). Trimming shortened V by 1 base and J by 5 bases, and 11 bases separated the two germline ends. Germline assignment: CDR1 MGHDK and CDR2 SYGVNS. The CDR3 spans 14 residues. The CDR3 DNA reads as TGTGCCAGCAGTGAATCCAGGGAATCGGAGACCCAGTACTTC. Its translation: CASSESRESETQYF.

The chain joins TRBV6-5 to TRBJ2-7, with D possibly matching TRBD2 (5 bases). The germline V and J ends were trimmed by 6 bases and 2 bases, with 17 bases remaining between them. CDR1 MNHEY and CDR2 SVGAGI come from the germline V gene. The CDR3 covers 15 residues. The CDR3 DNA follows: TGTGCCAGCAGAGGGATCATACCTAGCCCCTACGAGCAGTACTTC. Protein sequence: CASRGIIPSPYEQYF.